These T cell receptor beta chains were read from a single sample in a study of beta chain features in type 1 diabetes. Some clones are missing from TCRdb's copy, which holds only in-frame ones; the method was immunoSEQ multiplex PCR. This sample yields 150,000 to 190,000 clones, of which approximately 10% are seen a single time; less than 0.5% belongs to the top ten. The sample comprised central memory CD4+ T cells from blood. These TCRs come from a man aged 25-40 years with type 1 diabetes. CDR3s include the opening cysteine and the closing phenylalanine or tryptophan. A D gene is named only where the DNA matches it firmly. Clone size appears in some rows only: once, few, many, or a class for an expanded clone.

j_call: TRBJ2-1; v_call: TRBV10-3; d_call: TRBD2; clone_size: few; cdr3_aa: CAISESIPGLADEQFF; cdr3_nt: TGTGCCATCAGTGAGTCAATTCCCGGACTAGCGGATGAGCAGTTCTTC
j_call: TRBJ2-1; v_call: TRBV18; d_call: NA; clone_size: few; cdr3_aa: CASSPDSNEQFF; cdr3_nt: TGTGCCAGCTCACCCGACAGCAATGAGCAGTTCTTC
j_call: TRBJ2-7; v_call: TRBV2; d_call: TRBD1; clone_size: few; cdr3_aa: CASRRDRGSSYEQYF; cdr3_nt: TGTGCCAGCAGACGGGACAGGGGGAGCTCCTACGAGCAGTACTTC
j_call: TRBJ2-1; v_call: TRBV29-1; d_call: NA; clone_size: few; cdr3_aa: CSVEDSRTINEQFF; cdr3_nt: TGCAGCGTTGAAGATTCTAGGACTATCAATGAGCAGTTCTTC
j_call: TRBJ2-1; v_call: TRBV18; d_call: NA; clone_size: NA; cdr3_aa: CASSPPGVAYNEQFF; cdr3_nt: TGTGCCAGCTCACCTCCAGGGGTGGCCTACAATGAGCAGTTCTTC
j_call: TRBJ2-7; v_call: TRBV9; d_call: TRBD2; clone_size: few; cdr3_aa: CASSVGPAGLSYEQYF; cdr3_nt: TGTGCCAGCAGCGTAGGGCCAGCGGGACTCTCCTACGAGCAGTACTTC
j_call: TRBJ2-2; v_call: TRBV28; d_call: TRBD2; clone_size: few; cdr3_aa: CASIPFSGRANTGELFF; cdr3_nt: TGTGCCAGCATTCCCTTTAGCGGGAGGGCGAACACCGGGGAGCTGTTTTTT
j_call: TRBJ2-2; v_call: TRBV11-2; d_call: NA; clone_size: NA; cdr3_aa: CASSLVATNTGELFF; cdr3_nt: TGTGCCAGCAGCTTAGTGGCAACGAACACCGGGGAGCTGTTTTTT
j_call: TRBJ1-1; v_call: TRBV5-4; d_call: NA; clone_size: few; cdr3_aa: CASRLDSTYTEAFF; cdr3_nt: TGTGCCAGCAGATTAGACTCAACCTACACTGAAGCTTTCTTT
j_call: TRBJ2-1; v_call: TRBV7-7; d_call: TRBD2; clone_size: NA; cdr3_aa: CASSSSGPNEQFF; cdr3_nt: TGTGCTAGCAGCTCTAGCGGGCCGAATGAGCAGTTCTTC